These T cell receptor beta chains were read from a single sample in a study of CD8 T cells in Susac syndrome. TCRdb redid the calling of the immunoSEQ multiplex PCR reads with MiXCR, one entry per CDR3 protein. The sample holds 75,000 to 100,000 distinct CDR3 sequences; 90% to 95% are singletons and the top ten take roughly 1%. Specimen: CD8+ T cells from PBMCs. The source is a human donor with Susac syndrome. Each CDR3 is given without its conserved first and last residue.

TRBJ2-7,TRBV28,ASTSSRAGSSYEQY
TRBJ2-7,TRBV28,ASSPTGGDVSYEQY
TRBJ2-2,TRBV24-1,ATSDLGTSGTNTGELF
TRBJ2-1,TRBV20-1,SASGTGGTLGYNEQF
TRBJ2-7,TRBV27,ASSPVAGGYEQY
TRBJ2-3,TRBV27,ASSLTLDATDTQY
TRBJ2-3,TRBV4-2,ASSQERLAGTDTQY
TRBJ2-4,TRBV10-3,AISETDRGKNIQY
TRBJ2-3,TRBV7-3,ASSPMPGDDTDTQY
TRBJ2-1,TRBV29-1,SVDLLAGGPLVDLNEQF
TRBJ2-5,TRBV5-1,ASSLERLGPGETQY
TRBJ2-2,TRBV13,ASSLAGGGTGELF
TRBJ2-3,TRBV6-5,ASSYSVGEHADTQY
TRBJ2-3,TRBV20-1,SARVGSSYADTQY
TRBJ2-2,TRBV28,ASSFPGPNTGELF
TRBJ2-7,TRBV5-1,ASSWGGQSYEQY
TRBJ2-1,TRBV28,ASSLSQSSYNEQF
TRBJ1-5,TRBV2,ASSDVFTGRQPQH
TRBJ2-5,TRBV4-3,ASSPRVSEGETQY
TRBJ2-7,TRBV27,ASGGLFHFAEQY
TRBJ2-1,TRBV28,ASSAGASWNEQF
TRBJ2-7,TRBV9,ASSRGAASSYEQY
TRBJ2-5,TRBV20-1,SAREEGGKRETQY
TRBJ2-3,TRBV7-3,ASSLTGGHTDTQY
TRBJ2-7,TRBV15,ATSRGGDSSYEQY
TRBJ1-3,TRBV28,ASTSLILSSGNTIY
TRBJ1-2,TRBV5-6,ASSQTGGAARNYGYT
TRBJ2-1,TRBV27,ASSIGPYNEQF
TRBJ2-1,TRBV29-1,SVLAGISNEQF
TRBJ2-5,TRBV24-1,ATSDLVSGEETQY